Listed here is a single T cell receptor (beta chain). This clone was detected once. The clone's antigen remains unknown. One base away there is no much larger clone; base qualities are not given. These data originate in a study of T cell changes during pregnancy in multiple sclerosis (dated by TCRdb to the late 2010s). About the full investigation: Changes in the T cell repertoire over the course of pregnancy were examined in this study in women with multiple sclerosis.

The library was produced with the immunoSEQ multiplex PCR assay. Not all clones reach the TCRdb copy of this immuneACCESS table, which keeps in-frame sequences only. Checked studies attribute under half of the gap to unresolved V genes and leave the rest unexplained. The sample records 24,000 or so clones, about 89% of which are singletons. The ten largest clonotypes hold about 13% of the sample. CDR1 and CDR2, looked up from the germline V gene, are MDHEN and SYDVKM. The CDR3 runs 15 residues from the cysteine to the phenylalanine. The entry retains the CDR3 DNA only, 45 bases that are in frame from base 1. V trim: 5 bases; J trim: 0 bases; unmatched bases: 7.

The receptor was derived from a female donor in good health, enrolled as a control in a pregnancy study. Sequences were derived from CD8+ T cells from peripheral blood mononuclear cells, sampled in the first trimester of pregnancy. The chain is encoded by TRBV28 joined to TRBJ2-7; 7 bases in the junction line up with TRBD1. This receptor has the CDR3 CASSPPGQSSYEQYF. The nucleotide sequence is given as TGTGCCAGCAGTCCCCCGGGACAGAGCTCCTACGAGCAGTACTTC.